The rows below give T cell receptor beta chains drawn from one sample of a study of blood T cell repertoires in COVID-19. Sequenced by immunoSEQ multiplex PCR; TCRdb stores in-frame clones only, minus some. The sample contains almost 250,000 clones, around 89% of which appear only once. Sequencing was done on a sample of PBMCs or T cells enriched from blood (not recorded which). Receptors were obtained from a woman in her twenties or thirties who had recovered from COVID-19. Both conserved end residues are part of each CDR3. D genes are given only for firm matches. Part of the rows lack a size; the others show once, few, many or a class for expanded clones.

D gene,V gene,clone size,J gene,CDR3 DNA,CDR3 protein
NA,TRBV5-1,NA,TRBJ2-5,TGCGCCAGCAGCTTGGGGACAGCTCAAGAGACCCAGTACTTC,CASSLGTAQETQYF
TRBD1,TRBV11-1,NA,TRBJ1-2,TGTGCCAGCAGCCCAAGAAACAGGGGAGCTAACTATGGCTACACCTTC,CASSPRNRGANYGYTF
NA,TRBV28,NA,TRBJ1-5,TGTGCCAGCAGTTCCTCCGGGGGAGTCTCGGTCAATCAGCCCCAGCATTTT,CASSSSGGVSVNQPQHF
TRBD1,TRBV7-9,NA,TRBJ1-1,TGTGCCAGCAGCTACGGGACAGGGTCAGGTGAAGCTTTCTTT,CASSYGTGSGEAFF
TRBD1,TRBV30,NA,TRBJ1-5,TGTGCCTGGAGCGGACAGGGATATCAGCCCCAGCATTTT,CAWSGQGYQPQHF
NA,TRBV5-1,NA,TRBJ2-7,TGCGCCAGCAGCCCGTGGCTAGCTACCTCCTACGAGCAGTACTTC,CASSPWLATSYEQYF
TRBD2,TRBV6-1,NA,TRBJ2-7,TGTGCCAGCAGTGAAGCCTACCGGGGGGGGATCTACGAGCAGTACTTC,CASSEAYRGGIYEQYF
TRBD2,TRBV19,once,TRBJ2-1,TGTGCCAGTAGCCCGGGACTAGCGGGAGGTGAGTTCTTC,CASSPGLAGGEFF
NA,TRBV3-1/TRBV3-2,NA,TRBJ1-6,TGTGCCAGCAGCCAATATGTGAATTCACCCCTCCACTTT,CASSQYVNSPLHF
NA,TRBV3-1/TRBV3-2,NA,TRBJ1-1,TGTGCCAGCAGCCAAGGAGGGGGTGTTTTCACTGAAGCTTTCTTT,CASSQGGGVFTEAFF
TRBD2,TRBV28,NA,TRBJ2-1,TGTGCCAGCAGCCGAATCACCCGAGGACTAGCGGGAGAGGGTGAGCAGTTCTTC,CASSRITRGLAGEGEQFF
NA,TRBV21-1,NA,TRBJ2-5,TGTGCCAGCACCCTAGCCAAATCTATGGGAGAGACCCAGTACTTC,CASTLAKSMGETQYF
NA,TRBV7-8,NA,TRBJ1-1,TGTGCCAGCAGCTTAGCCCAATTACAGATGAACACTGAAGCTTTCTTT,CASSLAQLQMNTEAFF
TRBD1,TRBV5-1,few,TRBJ1-2,TGCGCCAGCAGCACTCGGACAGGGGGCTCACAGGGTGGCTACACCTTC,CASSTRTGGSQGGYTF
NA,TRBV7-2,NA,TRBJ2-7,TGTGCCAGCAGCTTAGGGGGGACAGAGCAGTACTTC,CASSLGGTEQYF
NA,TRBV7-3,many,TRBJ2-1,TGTGCCAGCAGCTCCCAGGGCGAGCAGTTCTTC,CASSSQGEQFF
NA,TRBV30,NA,TRBJ1-2,TGTGCCTGGAGTGTAGGACACAAGGATGGCTACACCTTC,CAWSVGHKDGYTF
NA,TRBV4-3,once,TRBJ1-4,TGCGCCAGCAGCCAGGCCATGTATGCAACTAATGAAAAACTGTTTTTT,CASSQAMYATNEKLFF
TRBD1,TRBV2,NA,TRBJ1-2,TGTGCCAGCAGCCTTCGAGACAGGGCGGACTATGGCTACACCTTC,CASSLRDRADYGYTF
NA,TRBV7-2,NA,TRBJ1-1,TGTGCCAGCAGCTTGGAAGACCTAGGAAACACTGAAGCTTTCTTT,CASSLEDLGNTEAFF
NA,TRBV30,NA,TRBJ2-5,TGTGCCTGGATCAATCTTAGGGGATCAGAGACCCAGTACTTC,CAWINLRGSETQYF
NA,TRBV9,NA,TRBJ1-2,TGTGCCAGCAGCGTAGATGCTGGAGGAGACTATGGCTACACCTTC,CASSVDAGGDYGYTF